Reported below is one TCR beta chain. Its antigen is not identified. The source of the sample is a study of cytomegalovirus exposure and HLA in healthy donors. General study points: In a later analysis, TCR beta V- and J-gene trimming showed a link to a missense DCLRE1C variant. Among the sequence variants, a highly shared cluster was likely an artifact of sequencing. In a later analysis, specific HLA alleles were associated with some 16,000 TCR beta sequences at a 0.05 false discovery rate.

Researchers ran the PCR with 60 Vbeta and 13 Jbeta primers. Some clones are missing from TCRdb's copy, which holds only in-frame ones; the method was immunoSEQ multiplex PCR. The sample holds around 280,000 clones, approximately 90% seen once. Donors showed nominal health when sampled, although they likely had unrecorded immune exposures. The clonotype originates from a woman between 18 and 29 years old in good health and CMV-seronegative. The material sequenced was PBMCs.

CDR3 in DNA: TGTGCCAGCAGCTTAGTTCCTCAGGCTGCAACTAATGAAAAACTGTTTTTT. This translates into CASSLVPQAATNEKLFF. This rearrangement joins TRBV11-2 to TRBJ1-4; unclear D gene. In germline, CDR1 is SGHAT, CDR2 FQNNGV. This CDR3 is 17 amino acids long. Trimming removed 1 base at V and 0 bases at J, with 12 bases between.